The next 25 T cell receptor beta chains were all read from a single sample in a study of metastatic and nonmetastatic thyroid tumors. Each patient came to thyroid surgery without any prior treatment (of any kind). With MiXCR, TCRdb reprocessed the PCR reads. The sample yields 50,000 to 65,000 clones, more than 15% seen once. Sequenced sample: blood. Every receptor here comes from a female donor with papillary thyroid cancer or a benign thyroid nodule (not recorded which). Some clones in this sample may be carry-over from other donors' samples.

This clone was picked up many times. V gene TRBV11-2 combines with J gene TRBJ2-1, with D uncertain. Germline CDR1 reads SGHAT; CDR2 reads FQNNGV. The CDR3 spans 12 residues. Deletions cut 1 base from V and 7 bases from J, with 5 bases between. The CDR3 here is CASSLVGNEQFF. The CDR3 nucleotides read TGTGCCAGCAGCTTAGTGGGGAATGAGCAGTTCTTC.

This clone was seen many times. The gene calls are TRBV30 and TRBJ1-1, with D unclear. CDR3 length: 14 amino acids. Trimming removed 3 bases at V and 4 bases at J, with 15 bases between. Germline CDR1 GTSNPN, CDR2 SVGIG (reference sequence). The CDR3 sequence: CAWRAGDVSTEAFF. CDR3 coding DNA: TGTGCCTGGAGAGCCGGGGATGTTAGCACTGAAGCTTTCTTT.

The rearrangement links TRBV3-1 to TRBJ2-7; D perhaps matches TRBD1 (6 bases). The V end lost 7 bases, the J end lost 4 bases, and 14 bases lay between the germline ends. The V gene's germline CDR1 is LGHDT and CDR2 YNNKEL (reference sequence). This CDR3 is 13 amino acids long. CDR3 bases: TGTGCCAGCATCCAGGATAGGGGGTACGAGCAGTACTTC. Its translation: CASIQDRGYEQYF.

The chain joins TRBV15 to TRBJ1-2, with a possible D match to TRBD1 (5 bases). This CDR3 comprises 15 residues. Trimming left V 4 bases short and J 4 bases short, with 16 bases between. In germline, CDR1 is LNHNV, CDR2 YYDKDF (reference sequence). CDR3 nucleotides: TGTGCCACCAGCATGAGTGGACAACTACGCTATGGCTACACCTTC. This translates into CATSMSGQLRYGYTF.

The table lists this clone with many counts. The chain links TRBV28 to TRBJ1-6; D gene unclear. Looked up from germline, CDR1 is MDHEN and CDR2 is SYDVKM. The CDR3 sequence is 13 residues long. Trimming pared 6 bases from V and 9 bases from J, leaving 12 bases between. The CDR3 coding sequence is TGTGCCAGCAGATACGATCTTCGTTCACCCCTCCACTTT. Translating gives CASRYDLRSPLHF.

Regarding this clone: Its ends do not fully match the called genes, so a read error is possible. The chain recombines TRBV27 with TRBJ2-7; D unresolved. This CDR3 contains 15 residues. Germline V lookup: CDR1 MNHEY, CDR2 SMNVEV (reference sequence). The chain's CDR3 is CASSAVGNSPYEHYF. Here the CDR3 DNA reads TGTGCCAGCAGTGCAGTGGGAAATTCTCCCTACGAGCATTACTTC.

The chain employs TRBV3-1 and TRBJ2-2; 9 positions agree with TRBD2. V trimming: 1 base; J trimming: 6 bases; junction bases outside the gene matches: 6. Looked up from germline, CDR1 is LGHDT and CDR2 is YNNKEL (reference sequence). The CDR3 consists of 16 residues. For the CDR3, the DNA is TGTGCCAGCAGCCAAGTTGTGCGGGAGGGGGCCGGGGAGCTGTTTTTT. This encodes CASSQVVREGAGELFF. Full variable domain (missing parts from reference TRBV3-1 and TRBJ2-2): DTAVSQTPKYLVTQMGNDKSIKCEQNLGHDTMYWYKQDSKKFLKIMFSYNNKELIINETVPNRFSPKSPDKAHLNLHINSLELGDSAVYFCASSQVVREGAGELFFGEGSRLTVL.

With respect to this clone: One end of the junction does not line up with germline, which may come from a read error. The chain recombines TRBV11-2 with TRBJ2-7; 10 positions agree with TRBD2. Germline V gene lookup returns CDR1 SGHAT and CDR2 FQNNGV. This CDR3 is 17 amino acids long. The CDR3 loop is CASSSGLAALLEYAQYF. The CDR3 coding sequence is TGTGCCAGCAGCTCAGGACTAGCGGCGTTACTCGAGTACGCGCAGTACTTC.

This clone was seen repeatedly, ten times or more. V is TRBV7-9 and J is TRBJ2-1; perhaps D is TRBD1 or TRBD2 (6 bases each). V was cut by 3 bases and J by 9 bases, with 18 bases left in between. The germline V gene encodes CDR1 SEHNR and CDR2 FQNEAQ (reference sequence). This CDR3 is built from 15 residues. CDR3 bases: TGTGCCAGCAGCTTGAGAGGAGGGGGATTGTTTGAGCAGTTCTTC. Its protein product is CASSLRGGGLFEQFF. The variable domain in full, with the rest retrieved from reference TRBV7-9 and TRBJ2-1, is DTGVSQNPRHKITKRGQNVTFRCDPISEHNRLYWYRQTLGQGPEFLTYFQNEAQLEKSRLLSDRFSAERPKGSFSTLEIQRTEQGDSAMYLCASSLRGGGLFEQFFGPGTRLTVL.

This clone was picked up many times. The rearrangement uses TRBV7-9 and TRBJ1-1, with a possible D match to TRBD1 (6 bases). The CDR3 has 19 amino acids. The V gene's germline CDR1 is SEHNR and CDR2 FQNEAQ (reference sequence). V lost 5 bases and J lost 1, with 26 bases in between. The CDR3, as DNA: TGTGCCAGCAGCCCCCCTCTAGGACCAGGGGTTGGGAAGAACACTGAAGCTTTCTTT. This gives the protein CASSPPLGPGVGKNTEAFF.

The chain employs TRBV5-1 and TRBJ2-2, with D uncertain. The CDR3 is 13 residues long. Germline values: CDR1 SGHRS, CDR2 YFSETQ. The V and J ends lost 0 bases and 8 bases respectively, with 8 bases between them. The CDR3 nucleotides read TGCGCCAGCAGCTTGGGGAGAGGAGGGGAGCTGTTTTTT. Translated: CASSLGRGGELFF.

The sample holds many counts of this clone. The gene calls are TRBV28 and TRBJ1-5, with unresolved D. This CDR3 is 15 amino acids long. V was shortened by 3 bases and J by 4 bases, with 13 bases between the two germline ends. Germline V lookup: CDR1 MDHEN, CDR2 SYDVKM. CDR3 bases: TGTGCCAGCAGTTTTAGGCAGCAAGTAAATCAGCCCCAGCATTTT. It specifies CASSFRQQVNQPQHF.

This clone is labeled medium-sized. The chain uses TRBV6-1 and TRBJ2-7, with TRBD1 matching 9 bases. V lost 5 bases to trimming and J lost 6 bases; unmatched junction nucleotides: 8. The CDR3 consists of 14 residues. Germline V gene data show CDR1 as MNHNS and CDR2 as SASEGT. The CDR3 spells CASSPRDRVGEQYF. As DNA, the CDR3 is TGTGCCAGCAGTCCCCGGGACAGGGTGGGCGAGCAGTACTTC.

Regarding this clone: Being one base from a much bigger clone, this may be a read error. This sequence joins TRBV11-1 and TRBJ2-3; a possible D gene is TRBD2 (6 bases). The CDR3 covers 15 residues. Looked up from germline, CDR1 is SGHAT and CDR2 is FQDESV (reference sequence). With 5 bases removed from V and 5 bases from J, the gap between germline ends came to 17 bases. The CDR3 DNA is TGTGCCAGCAGCCACCGGGGGAGTAAGGGAGATACGCAGTATTTT. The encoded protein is CASSHRGSKGDTQYF.

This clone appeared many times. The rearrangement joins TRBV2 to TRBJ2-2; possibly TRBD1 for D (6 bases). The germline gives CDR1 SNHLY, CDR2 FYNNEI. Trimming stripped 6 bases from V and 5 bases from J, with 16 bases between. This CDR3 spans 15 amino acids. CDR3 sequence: CASRHTGTRTGELFF. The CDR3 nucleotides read TGTGCCAGCAGACATACCGGGACACGGACCGGGGAGCTGTTTTTT.

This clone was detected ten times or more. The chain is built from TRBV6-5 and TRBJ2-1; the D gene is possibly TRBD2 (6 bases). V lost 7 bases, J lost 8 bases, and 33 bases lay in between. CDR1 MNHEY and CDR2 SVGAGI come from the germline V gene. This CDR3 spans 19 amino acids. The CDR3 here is CASTKRLAPGAPFFHEQFF. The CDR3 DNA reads TGTGCCAGCACAAAGCGGCTGGCCCCGGGAGCTCCCTTCTTTCATGAGCAGTTCTTC.

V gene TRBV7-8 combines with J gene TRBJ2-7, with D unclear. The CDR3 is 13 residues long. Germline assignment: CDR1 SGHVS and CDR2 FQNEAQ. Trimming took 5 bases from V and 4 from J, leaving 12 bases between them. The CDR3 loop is CASSKPPSYEQYF. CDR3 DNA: TGTGCCAGCAGCAAACCCCCCAGTTACGAGCAGTACTTC.

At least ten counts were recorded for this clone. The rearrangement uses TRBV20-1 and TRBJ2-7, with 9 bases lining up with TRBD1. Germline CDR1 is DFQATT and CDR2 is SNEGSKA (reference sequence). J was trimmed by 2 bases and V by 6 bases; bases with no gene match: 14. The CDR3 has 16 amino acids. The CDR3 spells CSASEPGQGSAYEQYF. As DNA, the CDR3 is TGCAGTGCGTCAGAGCCGGGACAGGGTTCTGCCTACGAGCAGTACTTC.

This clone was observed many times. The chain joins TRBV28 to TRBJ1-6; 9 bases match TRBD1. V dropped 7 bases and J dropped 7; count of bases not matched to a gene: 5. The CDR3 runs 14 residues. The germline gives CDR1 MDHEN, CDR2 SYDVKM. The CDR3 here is CASILGQGNSPLHF. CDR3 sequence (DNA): TGTGCCAGCATACTGGGACAGGGAAATTCACCCCTCCACTTT.

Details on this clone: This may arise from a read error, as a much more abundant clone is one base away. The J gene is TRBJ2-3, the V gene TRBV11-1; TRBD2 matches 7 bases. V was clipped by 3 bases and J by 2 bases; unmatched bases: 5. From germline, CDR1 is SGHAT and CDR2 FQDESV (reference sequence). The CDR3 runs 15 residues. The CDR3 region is CASSLGEGSTDTQYF. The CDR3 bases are TGTGCCAGCAGCTTGGGGGAGGGTTCCACAGATACGCAGTATTTT.

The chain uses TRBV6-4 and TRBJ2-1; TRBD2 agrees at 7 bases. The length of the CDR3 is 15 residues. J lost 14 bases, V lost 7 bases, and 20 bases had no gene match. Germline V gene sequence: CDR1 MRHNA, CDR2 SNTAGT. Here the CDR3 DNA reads TGTGCCAGCATTCCCAAGTACTCGGCGGGAGATACAAAGTTCTTC. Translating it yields CASIPKYSAGDTKFF.

The CDR3 spells CASSPQSGNSPLHF. DNA for the CDR3: TGTGCCAGCAGCCCTCAGTCAGGGAATTCACCCCTCCACTTT. The chain couples TRBV3-1 to TRBJ1-6, with a possible D match to TRBD1 (5 bases). Germline V CDR1 and CDR2: LGHDT, YNNKEL (reference sequence). The CDR3 extends over 14 amino acids. Deletions cut 4 bases from V and 7 bases from J, with 11 bases between.

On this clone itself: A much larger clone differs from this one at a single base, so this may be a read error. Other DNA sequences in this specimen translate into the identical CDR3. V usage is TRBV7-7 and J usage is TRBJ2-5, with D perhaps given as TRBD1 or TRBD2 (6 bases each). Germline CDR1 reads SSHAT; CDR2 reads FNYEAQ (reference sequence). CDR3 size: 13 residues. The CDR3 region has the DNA TGTGCTAGCAGCTTAGGGGGGAGGGAGACCCAGTACTTC. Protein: CASSLGGRETQYF.

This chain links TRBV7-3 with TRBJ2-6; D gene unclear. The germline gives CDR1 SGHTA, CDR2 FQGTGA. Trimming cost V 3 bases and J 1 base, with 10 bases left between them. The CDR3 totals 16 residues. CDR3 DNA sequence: TGTGCCAGCAGCTTGGGCCATGGTTCTGGGGCCAACGTCCTGACTTTC. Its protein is CASSLGHGSGANVLTF.

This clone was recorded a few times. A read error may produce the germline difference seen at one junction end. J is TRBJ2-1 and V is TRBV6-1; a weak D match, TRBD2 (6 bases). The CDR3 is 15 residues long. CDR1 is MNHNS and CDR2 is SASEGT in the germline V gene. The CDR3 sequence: CASSQPGLENNERFF. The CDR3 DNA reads TGTGCCAGCAGCCAACCGGGACTGGAAAACAATGAGCGGTTCTTC.